The 31 T cell receptor beta chains reported below all come from one sample, sequenced in a study of blood T cell repertoires in COVID-19. Sequencing was performed with immunoSEQ multiplex PCR; in TCRdb, only in-frame clones are kept and a portion is missing. The sample has roughly 55,000 clones, roughly 87% seen once. Material for sequencing was peripheral blood. These receptors all stem from an older woman with acute or convalescent COVID-19.

The gene calls are TRBV7-3 and TRBJ1-1; possibly TRBD1 for D (6 bases). With 6 bases removed from V and 5 bases from J, the gap between germline ends came to 16 bases. Germline V gives CDR1 SGHTA, CDR2 FQGTGA. This CDR3 is built from 14 residues. The CDR3 region is CASSSGASRTEAFF. The CDR3 nucleotides read TGTGCCAGCAGTTCAGGGGCGTCGAGGACTGAAGCTTTCTTT.

The rearrangement joins TRBV5-1 to TRBJ2-3; 10 bases fit TRBD2. V gave up 7 bases and J gave up 2 bases; unmatched junction bases: 4. The germline gives CDR1 SGHRS, CDR2 YFSETQ. The CDR3 has 14 residues. CDR3 residues: CASALAGDTDTQYF. The CDR3 bases are TGCGCCAGCGCCCTAGCGGGAGACACAGATACGCAGTATTTT.

The chain recombines TRBV11-3 with TRBJ2-1, with 10 bases aligning to TRBD2. The length of the CDR3 is 15 residues. Germline-derived CDR1 and CDR2 are SGHNT and YENEEA. V trimming: 4 bases; J trimming: 4 bases; junction bases outside the gene matches: 4. In nucleotides, the CDR3 is TGTGCCAGCAGCTCTCGGACTAGCGGATACAATGAGCAGTTCTTC. It yields the protein CASSSRTSGYNEQFF.

V is TRBV27 and J is TRBJ1-4; a weak D match, TRBD1 (6 bases). The germline CDR1 and CDR2 sequences are MNHEY and SMNVEV (reference sequence). V gave up 6 bases and J gave up 8 bases, with 13 bases separating them. This CDR3 spans 13 amino acids. The CDR3 bases are TGTGCCAGCAGCCCGGACAGACACGAAAAACTGTTTTTT. Translation gives CASSPDRHEKLFF. The variable domain in full, completed from reference TRBV27 and TRBJ1-4, reads EAQVTQNPRYLITVTGKKLTVTCSQNMNHEYMSWYRQDPGLGLRQIYYSMNVEVTDKGDVPEGYKVSRKEKRNFPLILESPSPNQTSLYFCASSPDRHEKLFFGSGTQLSVL.

The V call is TRBV7-9, the J call TRBJ2-3; no firm D call. Germline loops: CDR1 SEHNR, CDR2 FQNEAQ (reference sequence). The length of the CDR3 is 13 residues. Trimming shortened V by 5 bases and J by 2 bases, and 8 bases separated the two germline ends. The CDR3 DNA reads as TGTGCCAGCAGCGCGGTATTCACAGATACGCAGTATTTT. Its protein product is CASSAVFTDTQYF.

In its sample, this clone was seen a few times. The chain combines TRBV24-1 with TRBJ1-2; the match to TRBD1 covers 7 bases. From germline, CDR1 is KGHDR and CDR2 SFDVKD. Trimming took 7 bases from V and 0 from J; bases not matched to a gene: 10. The CDR3 loop spans 16 amino acids. The chain's CDR3 is CATSPGGGRTNYGYTF. Here the CDR3 DNA reads TGTGCCACCAGCCCAGGGGGTGGGAGAACTAACTATGGCTACACCTTC.

The table lists this clone with a few counts. The rearrangement uses TRBV29-1 and TRBJ1-2; D unclear. The germline V gene encodes CDR1 SQVTM and CDR2 ANQGSEA. Trimming removed 6 bases at V and 8 bases at J, with 22 bases between. The CDR3 sequence is 14 residues long. In DNA, the CDR3 is TGCAGCGTCCGCGCGACGGGAGGAAGCGGGGGCTACACCTTC. Amino acid sequence: CSVRATGGSGGYTF.

The V gene is TRBV2, the J gene TRBJ2-1; possible D gene TRBD2, 6 bases. V was pared by 0 bases and J by 3 bases, with 9 bases between. CDR1 is SNHLY, CDR2 FYNNEI, per germline. This CDR3 contains 15 residues. The CDR3 loop reads CASSEARLDYNEQFF. CDR3 DNA sequence: TGTGCCAGCAGTGAAGCGCGACTAGACTACAATGAGCAGTTCTTC.

The rearrangement joins TRBV11-2 to TRBJ1-1, with 8 bases identical to TRBD1. The trim removed 5 bases at V and 4 bases at J, leaving 3 bases unmatched. This CDR3 has 13 amino acids. Germline V gene data show CDR1 as SGHAT and CDR2 as FQNNGV. This CDR3 is CASSLGTGTEAFF. CDR3 DNA sequence: TGTGCCAGCAGCCTGGGGACAGGCACTGAAGCTTTCTTT. Full variable domain (remainder filled in from reference TRBV11-2 and TRBJ1-1): EAGVAQSPRYKIIEKRQSVAFWCNPISGHATLYWYQQILGQGPKLLIQFQNNGVVDDSQLPKDRFSAERLKGVDSTLKIQPAKLEDSAVYLCASSLGTGTEAFFGQGTRLTVV.

This chain connects TRBV5-1 to TRBJ2-7; 8 nucleotides align to TRBD1. The CDR3 has 16 amino acids. J gave up 1 base and V 0 bases, and 6 bases lay outside the gene matches. The germline V gene has CDR1 SGHRS and CDR2 YFSETQ. The CDR3 coding sequence is TGCGCCAGCAGCTTGGCCGACAGGGGATATTCCTACGAGCAGTACTTC. This translates into CASSLADRGYSYEQYF.

The chain recombines TRBV5-1 with TRBJ2-1; TRBD2 is a possible D gene (5 bases). This CDR3 contains 15 residues. The V gene lost 2 bases and the J gene lost 8 bases, with 17 bases spanning the gap. Per the germline V gene, CDR1 is SGHRS and CDR2 is YFSETQ. CDR3 protein: CASSFGLKREDEQFF. The CDR3 nucleotides read TGCGCCAGCAGCTTCGGACTTAAAAGGGAAGATGAGCAGTTCTTC.

The chain is built from TRBV28 and TRBJ1-1, with 8 bases that match TRBD1. This CDR3 contains 12 residues. J gave up 11 bases and V 4 bases, and 6 bases lay outside the gene matches. Germline values: CDR1 MDHEN, CDR2 SYDVKM. The CDR3 DNA reads TGTGCCAGCAGTTACAGGGGGGAGGTGGCTTTCTTT. This codes for CASSYRGEVAFF.

The chain uses TRBV3-1 (or the pseudogene TRBV3-2) and TRBJ2-2, with TRBD1 matching over 7 bases. The germline V gene encodes CDR1 LGHDT and CDR2 YNNKEL (reference sequence). The CDR3 loop spans 16 amino acids. Trimming cost V 6 bases and J 0 bases; bases outside gene matches: 7. The CDR3: CASSPSGTANTGELFF. Here the CDR3 DNA reads TGTGCCAGCAGTCCATCCGGGACAGCGAACACCGGGGAGCTGTTTTTT.

The chain is built from TRBV27 and TRBJ2-7, with 8 bases fitting TRBD1. Germline V gene lookup returns CDR1 MNHEY and CDR2 SMNVEV (reference sequence). The J segment lost 3 bases and the V segment lost 5 bases, leaving 6 bases of the junction unmatched. The CDR3 extends over 14 amino acids. The CDR3 region is CASSPRTGIYEQYF. In DNA, the CDR3 is TGTGCCAGCAGTCCCCGGACAGGGATCTACGAGCAGTACTTC.

On this clone itself: One end of the junction is discordant with germline, which a read error may explain. V is TRBV10-3 and J is TRBJ2-7; D might be TRBD1 (6 bases). The CDR3 length is 12 residues. Germline loops: CDR1 ENHRY, CDR2 SYGVKD. The CDR3 sequence: CAISEVGAVRAF. The CDR3 nucleotides read TGTGCCATCAGTGAAGTGGGGGCGGTCAGAGCGTTC.

The V call is TRBV6-5, the J call TRBJ1-2; the D gene is possibly TRBD1 (5 bases). Deletions cut 4 bases from V and 7 bases from J, with 10 bases between. CDR1 is MNHEY, CDR2 SVGAGI, per germline. This CDR3 has 12 amino acids. Here the CDR3 DNA reads TGTGCCAGCAGTTCGGGGGTGCCTGGCTACACCTTC. Translation gives CASSSGVPGYTF.

This clone has just one count. The chain joins TRBV30 to TRBJ1-6; 7 bases are a match to TRBD1. This CDR3 spans 18 amino acids. V lost 2 bases and J lost 4; bases outside the gene matches: 14. The germline gives CDR1 GTSNPN, CDR2 SVGIG (reference sequence). The DNA of the CDR3 is TGTGCCTGGAGTCCGGGGACAGAAAAGCGTCTTTATAATTCACCCCTCCACTTT. It is translated as CAWSPGTEKRLYNSPLHF.

This chain connects TRBV5-1 to TRBJ2-3, with TRBD2 identical over 13 bases. Germline V gene sequence: CDR1 SGHRS, CDR2 YFSETQ. V lost 1 base and J lost 5; bases outside the gene matches: 4. The length of the CDR3 is 16 residues. CDR3 in amino acids: CASSLTSGRAKDTQYF. The DNA of the CDR3 is TGCGCCAGCAGCTTGACTAGCGGGAGGGCAAAAGATACGCAGTATTTT.

The sample holds a few counts of this clone. The chain couples TRBV28 to TRBJ1-3; D is perhaps TRBD1 (6 bases). Trimming stripped 5 bases from V and 4 bases from J, with 15 bases between. Germline V lookup: CDR1 MDHEN, CDR2 SYDVKM. The CDR3 covers 15 residues. CDR3 coding DNA: TGTGCCAGCAGTGCCCCGCGGGGGCTCGGAAACACCATATATTTT. Translated: CASSAPRGLGNTIYF.

The chain is built from TRBV7-2 and TRBJ1-5; tentatively, D is TRBD1 (5 bases). CDR1 is SGHTA, CDR2 FQGNSA, per germline. The germline V and J ends were trimmed by 6 bases and 4 bases, with 16 bases remaining between them. The CDR3 is 15 amino acids. The CDR3 loop reads CASRSGRGGNQPQHF. In nucleotides, the CDR3 is TGTGCCAGCAGATCCGGAAGGGGAGGGAATCAGCCCCAGCATTTT.

This clone was seen a single time. This chain links TRBV5-1 with TRBJ2-7; the match to TRBD2 covers 7 bases. Germline CDR1 and CDR2: SGHRS and YFSETQ. Trimming at V came to 5 bases and at J to 3 bases, leaving 8 bases not matched to a gene. This CDR3 region has 14 residues. The chain's CDR3 is CASSVRESFYEQYF. DNA of the CDR3: TGCGCCAGCAGTGTGCGGGAGAGTTTCTACGAGCAGTACTTC.

V gene TRBV19 combines with J gene TRBJ2-1, with TRBD2 identical over 12 bases. V shed 11 bases and J 10 bases; nucleotides not matched to a gene: 9. There are 13 residues in the CDR3. CDR1 is LNHDA and CDR2 is SQIVND in the germline V gene (reference sequence). CDR3 nucleotides: TGTGCCGCGGCGACTAGCGGGGGAGAGGAGCAGTTCTTC. Its translation is CAAATSGGEEQFF. Complete variable domain (other parts from reference TRBV19 and TRBJ2-1): DGGITQSPKYLFRKEGQNVTLSCEQNLNHDAMYWYRQDPGQGLRLIYYSQIVNDFQKGDIAEGYSVSREKKESFPLTVTSAQKNPTAFYLCAAATSGGEEQFFGPGTRLTVL.

The chain uses TRBV3-1 (or the pseudogene TRBV3-2) and TRBJ1-2; D gene ambiguous. The CDR3 spans 13 residues. Germline CDR1 and CDR2: LGHDT and YNNKEL (reference sequence). Trimming pared 1 base from V and 4 bases from J, leaving 7 bases between. The CDR3 nucleotides read TGTGCCAGCAGCCAAGCGAGTAGCTATGGCTACACCTTC. This codes for CASSQASSYGYTF.

The rearrangement joins TRBV12-3 or TRBV12-4 to TRBJ2-7; maybe TRBD1 (6 bases). V lost 3 bases and J lost 10, with 16 bases in between. The CDR3 covers 13 residues. In DNA form, the CDR3 reads TGTGCCAGCAGTTTGGGGGCCCGGGCGTTCCAGTACTTC. Protein product: CASSLGARAFQYF.

The J gene is TRBJ1-1, the V gene TRBV7-9; D is undetermined. Germline-derived CDR1 and CDR2 are SEHNR and FQNEAQ (reference sequence). Trimming removed 1 base at V and 8 bases at J, with 14 bases between. The CDR3 runs to 14 residues. The CDR3 region has the DNA TGTGCCAGCAGCTTAGATCAGGTCAGACGAGAAGCTTTCTTT. It codes for CASSLDQVRREAFF. Complete variable domain (other parts from reference TRBV7-9 and TRBJ1-1): DTGVSQNPRHKITKRGQNVTFRCDPISEHNRLYWYRQTLGQGPEFLTYFQNEAQLEKSRLLSDRFSAERPKGSFSTLEIQRTEQGDSAMYLCASSLDQVRREAFFGQGTRLTVV.

This chain connects TRBV4-1 to TRBJ1-2, with D perhaps matching TRBD1 (6 bases). The CDR3 sequence is 14 residues long. V was shortened by 0 bases and J by 7 bases, with 12 bases between the two germline ends. Looked up from germline, CDR1 is MGHRA and CDR2 is YSYEKL. The CDR3 coding sequence is TGCGCCAGCAGCCAAGAACAGGGATTCGGTGGCTACACCTTC. It translates to CASSQEQGFGGYTF.

The CDR3 DNA reads TGTGCCAGCAGACGGACAGGGACCTCCTACGAGCAGTACTTC. It yields the protein CASRRTGTSYEQYF. This chain uses TRBV6-5 with TRBJ2-7; TRBD1 agrees at 8 bases. CDR3 length equals 14 residues. In germline, CDR1 is MNHEY, CDR2 SVGAGI. J was trimmed by 0 bases and V by 6 bases; bases with no gene match: 4.

The chain uses TRBV28 and TRBJ1-4, with 7 bases lining up with TRBD1. Germline CDR1 and CDR2: MDHEN and SYDVKM. There are 16 residues in the CDR3. V lost 6 bases, J lost 4 bases, and 11 bases stayed unmatched. The DNA for the CDR3 is TGTGCCAGCAGATTTCGCCCGACAGGGAATAATGAAAAACTGTTTTTT. Protein sequence: CASRFRPTGNNEKLFF.

The chain carries TRBV24-1 and TRBJ2-2; D remains unclear. CDR1 and CDR2 from the germline V gene are KGHDR and SFDVKD. V was clipped by 4 bases and J by 3 bases, with 8 bases between them. This CDR3 region has 14 residues. CDR3 coding DNA: TGTGCCACCAGTGAAAACAGACACACCGGGGAGCTGTTTTTT. Protein product: CATSENRHTGELFF.

The rearrangement uses TRBV10-2 and TRBJ1-2; 7 bases fit TRBD1. Trimming took 2 bases from V and 7 from J; bases not matched to a gene: 4. The CDR3 extends over 13 amino acids. Germline lookup yields CDR1 WSHSY and CDR2 SAAADI. In DNA, the CDR3 is TGCGCCAGCAGTGAGAGGGGGCAGGGTGGCTACACCTTC. It specifies CASSERGQGGYTF.

The chain joins TRBV6-1 to TRBJ1-5; no reliable D call. Germline-derived CDR1 and CDR2 are MNHNS and SASEGT. V lost 3 bases, J lost 6 bases, and 9 bases lay in between. The CDR3 extends over 13 amino acids. CDR3 protein: CASSEYMAQPQHF. CDR3 bases: TGTGCCAGCAGTGAGTACATGGCTCAGCCCCAGCATTTT.